This T cell receptor beta chain stems from a study of human T cells and chemical hapten exposure. Study as a whole: Donors were sensitized with 2% DPC on the upper inner arm.

This sample's time point: patch test 1, 2 weeks after DPC sensitization. Treatment specified: therapeutic diphenylcyclopropenone sensitization with weekly scalp DPC. MiXCR was run by TCRdb on the RACE reads, yielding one entry per CDR3 protein. The sample has just over 80,000 distinct CDR3 sequences; approximately 12% are singletons. At least ten counts were recorded for this clonotype. Between the trimmed V and J ends, which lost 5 bases and 0 bases, there was a span of 14 bases. CDR3 size: 16 residues. Germline V gene sequence: CDR1 MDHEN, CDR2 SYDVKM. The V gene is TRBV28, the J gene TRBJ2-1; no reliable D call. This receptor was obtained from a woman aged 45-60 years with alopecia areata. Some clones in this sample may be carry-over from other donors' samples. The specimen was whole blood, collected in connection with sensitization to the hapten diphenylcyclopropenone (DPC). The DNA of the CDR3 is TGTGCCAGCAGTCCCTCGGGTGAAAGCTCCTACAATGAGCAGTTCTTC. Translated: CASSPSGESSYNEQFF.